This is a list of T cell receptor beta chains from one sample in a study of blood T cell repertoires in COVID-19. Produced via immunoSEQ multiplex PCR; TCRdb's table is partial and in-frame only. The profile covers around 110,000 clones, with over 65% appearing a single time and 2% to 2.5% taken by the ten largest. Sequencing was carried out using peripheral blood. The receptors shown here come from a man aged 25 to 45 with acute or convalescent COVID-19. CDR3s include the opening cysteine and the closing phenylalanine or tryptophan. A D gene is named only where the DNA matches it firmly. Expanded clones get a size class; other rows say once, few or many, or leave the size out.

j_call,cdr3_length,v_call,d_call,clone_size,cdr3_nt,cdr3_aa
TRBJ1-1,14,TRBV27,NA,many,TGTGCCAGCAGTTTATCGGCGGGGGTGGATGAAGCTTTCTTT,CASSLSAGVDEAFF
TRBJ1-1,11,TRBV3-1/TRBV3-2,NA,NA,TGTGCCAGCAGGACTGGCACTGAAGCTTTCTTT,CASRTGTEAFF
TRBJ1-2,13,TRBV21-1,NA,NA,TGTGCCAGCACCGACTACCGAAGCTATGGCTACACCTTC,CASTDYRSYGYTF
TRBJ1-2,17,TRBV13,TRBD1,few,TGTGCCAGCAGCCAGGGACAGGGGGCACCTTCCACGTATGGCTACACCTTC,CASSQGQGAPSTYGYTF
TRBJ2-1,15,TRBV6-6,NA,once,TGTGCCAGCCCAAGGCGGGATAGCTCCTACAATGAGCAGTTCTTC,CASPRRDSSYNEQFF
TRBJ2-3,13,TRBV2,NA,NA,TGTGCCAGCATGGGGACTAGCACAGATACGCAGTATTTT,CASMGTSTDTQYF
TRBJ2-7,11,TRBV7-9,TRBD2,NA,TGTGCCATCCGGGGGGGCCACGAGCAGTACTTC,CAIRGGHEQYF
TRBJ1-2,16,TRBV6-1,NA,NA,TGTGCCAGCAGTGAAGCTGGGGCGAAGGGTAACTATGGCTACACCTTC,CASSEAGAKGNYGYTF
TRBJ2-7,14,TRBV27,NA,NA,TGTGCCACCTCATCCCGGGACAAACCCTACGAGCAGTACTTC,CATSSRDKPYEQYF
TRBJ1-1,16,TRBV5-1,NA,NA,TGCGCCAGCAGCCCCCAGGAGGCCAGGGGGAACACTGAAGCTTTCTTT,CASSPQEARGNTEAFF
TRBJ2-2,14,TRBV5-1,NA,NA,TGCGCCAGCAGCCTGGACAGCTACACCGGGGAGCTGTTTTTT,CASSLDSYTGELFF
TRBJ2-6,19,TRBV23-1,TRBD2,NA,TGCGCCAGCAGTCAATCGCCTAGCGGGGATATCTCTGGGGCCAACGTCCTGACTTTC,CASSQSPSGDISGANVLTF
TRBJ2-5,17,TRBV4-2,TRBD2,NA,TGTGCCAGCAGCCAAGAGTTGCTAGCGGGAGTTATGGAGACCCAGTACTTC,CASSQELLAGVMETQYF
TRBJ1-1,17,TRBV9,NA,NA,TGTGCCAGCAGCCCCCGGGGGGGAGGGCTCATGAACACTGAAGCTTTCTTT,CASSPRGGGLMNTEAFF
TRBJ2-7,15,TRBV5-6,NA,NA,TGTGCCAGCAGCAGCGGGACAGGAGTCCATCGGGAGCAGTACTTC,CASSSGTGVHREQYF
TRBJ2-2,12,TRBV7-8,NA,many,TGTGCCAGCAGATTAGTCGCCGGGGAGCTGTTTTTT,CASRLVAGELFF
TRBJ1-1,16,TRBV10-3,TRBD1,NA,TGTGCCATCAGGGCTATTCCGGGACAGGGGAACACTGAAGCTTTCTTT,CAIRAIPGQGNTEAFF
TRBJ1-1,14,TRBV3-1/TRBV3-2,TRBD1,once,TGTGCCAGCAGCCAAGATCAGGGGGTTACTGAAGCTTTCTTT,CASSQDQGVTEAFF
TRBJ1-1,14,TRBV7-9,NA,many,TGTGCCAGCAGCTTAGACGGAGAATCCCTTGAAGCTTTCTTT,CASSLDGESLEAFF
TRBJ1-2,14,TRBV7-3,TRBD1,NA,TGTGCCAGCAGCTTAACCCGGGACAGCTATGGCTACACCTTC,CASSLTRDSYGYTF
TRBJ1-1,13,TRBV9,NA,NA,TGTGCCAGCAGCGTCTCAGGGAACACTGAAGCTTTCTTT,CASSVSGNTEAFF
TRBJ1-2,14,TRBV6-5,NA,NA,TGTGCCAGCAGTTCGGGGGGACCATGGAACGGCTACACCTTC,CASSSGGPWNGYTF
TRBJ1-4,16,TRBV4-3,NA,NA,TGCGCCAGCAGCCAAGGGGAGGGGCGAGGTAATGAAAAACTGTTTTTT,CASSQGEGRGNEKLFF
TRBJ2-2,15,TRBV5-1,NA,once,TGCGCCAGCAGCTTGGATAGGACATTCACCGGGGAGCTGTTTTTT,CASSLDRTFTGELFF
TRBJ1-6,14,TRBV5-1,TRBD1,once,TGCGCCAGCAGCTCGACAGGGTTAGAGTCACCCCTCCACTTT,CASSSTGLESPLHF
TRBJ1-6,15,TRBV18,NA,NA,TGTGCCAGCTCACCAGCAGGGGACGCAAATTCACCCCTCCACTTT,CASSPAGDANSPLHF
TRBJ2-3,15,TRBV6-5,TRBD2,NA,TGTGCCAGCAGCCTGACTAGCGGGAGCCCAGATACGCAGTATTTT,CASSLTSGSPDTQYF
TRBJ2-2,14,TRBV25-1,NA,NA,TGTGCCAGCTCCCGCAGGGTAGAGACCGGGGAGCTGTTTTTT,CASSRRVETGELFF
TRBJ2-1,14,TRBV9,TRBD2,once,TGTGCCAGCAGCGTATGGGCGGGAGTAGACGAGCAGTTCTTC,CASSVWAGVDEQFF
TRBJ2-1,17,TRBV13,NA,NA,TGTGCCAGCAGCTTAGTTGAAGGAGGAAGCTCCTACAATGAGCAGTTCTTC,CASSLVEGGSSYNEQFF
TRBJ2-1,17,TRBV3-1/TRBV3-2,NA,NA,TGTGCCAGCAGCCAAGTCAGGGGTCCTGGTCTCTACAATGAGCAGTTCTTC,CASSQVRGPGLYNEQFF
TRBJ2-5,16,TRBV7-6,TRBD2,NA,TGTGCCAGCAGCTTAACTCTAGCGGGAGGATCCAAGACCCAGTACTTC,CASSLTLAGGSKTQYF
TRBJ2-6,15,TRBV6-6,NA,NA,TGTGCCAGCAGTTCTACAGGGTCTGGGGCCAACGTCCTGACTTTC,CASSSTGSGANVLTF
TRBJ2-4,12,TRBV7-2,NA,NA,TGTGCCAGCAGTCAGACAAAAAACATTCAGTACTTC,CASSQTKNIQYF
TRBJ2-2,15,TRBV5-1,TRBD2,NA,TGCGCCAGCAGCTGGGAACTAGCGGGAGCCGGGGAGCTGTTTTTT,CASSWELAGAGELFF
TRBJ1-2,14,TRBV6-5,NA,NA,TGTGCCAGCAAACTTGGGGAGGCCAACTATGGCTACACCTTC,CASKLGEANYGYTF